This T cell receptor (beta chain) is drawn from a study of cytomegalovirus exposure and HLA in healthy donors. Background on the study: The roughly 670 first-cohort repertoires shared a platform with the approximately 120 validation repertoires, as reported in a later analysis.

This clone was picked up one time. This CDR3 spans 14 amino acids. V lost 1 base and J lost 3, with 11 bases in between. Germline CDR1 is SGHDT and CDR2 is YYEEEE. Profiling relied on immunoSEQ multiplex PCR, and the TCRdb table lists in-frame clones only, not all of them. Seen here are over 200,000 clones, roughly 84% observed once, and the top ten hold about 2%. Sequences were obtained from PBMCs. The gene calls are TRBV5-6 and TRBJ2-7; no reliable D call. The TCR sequence derives from a woman between 18 and 29 years old in good health and CMV-seropositive. The chain's CDR3 is CASSLTASFYEQYF. The CDR3 bases are TGTGCCAGCAGCTTGACTGCATCTTTCTACGAGCAGTACTTC.